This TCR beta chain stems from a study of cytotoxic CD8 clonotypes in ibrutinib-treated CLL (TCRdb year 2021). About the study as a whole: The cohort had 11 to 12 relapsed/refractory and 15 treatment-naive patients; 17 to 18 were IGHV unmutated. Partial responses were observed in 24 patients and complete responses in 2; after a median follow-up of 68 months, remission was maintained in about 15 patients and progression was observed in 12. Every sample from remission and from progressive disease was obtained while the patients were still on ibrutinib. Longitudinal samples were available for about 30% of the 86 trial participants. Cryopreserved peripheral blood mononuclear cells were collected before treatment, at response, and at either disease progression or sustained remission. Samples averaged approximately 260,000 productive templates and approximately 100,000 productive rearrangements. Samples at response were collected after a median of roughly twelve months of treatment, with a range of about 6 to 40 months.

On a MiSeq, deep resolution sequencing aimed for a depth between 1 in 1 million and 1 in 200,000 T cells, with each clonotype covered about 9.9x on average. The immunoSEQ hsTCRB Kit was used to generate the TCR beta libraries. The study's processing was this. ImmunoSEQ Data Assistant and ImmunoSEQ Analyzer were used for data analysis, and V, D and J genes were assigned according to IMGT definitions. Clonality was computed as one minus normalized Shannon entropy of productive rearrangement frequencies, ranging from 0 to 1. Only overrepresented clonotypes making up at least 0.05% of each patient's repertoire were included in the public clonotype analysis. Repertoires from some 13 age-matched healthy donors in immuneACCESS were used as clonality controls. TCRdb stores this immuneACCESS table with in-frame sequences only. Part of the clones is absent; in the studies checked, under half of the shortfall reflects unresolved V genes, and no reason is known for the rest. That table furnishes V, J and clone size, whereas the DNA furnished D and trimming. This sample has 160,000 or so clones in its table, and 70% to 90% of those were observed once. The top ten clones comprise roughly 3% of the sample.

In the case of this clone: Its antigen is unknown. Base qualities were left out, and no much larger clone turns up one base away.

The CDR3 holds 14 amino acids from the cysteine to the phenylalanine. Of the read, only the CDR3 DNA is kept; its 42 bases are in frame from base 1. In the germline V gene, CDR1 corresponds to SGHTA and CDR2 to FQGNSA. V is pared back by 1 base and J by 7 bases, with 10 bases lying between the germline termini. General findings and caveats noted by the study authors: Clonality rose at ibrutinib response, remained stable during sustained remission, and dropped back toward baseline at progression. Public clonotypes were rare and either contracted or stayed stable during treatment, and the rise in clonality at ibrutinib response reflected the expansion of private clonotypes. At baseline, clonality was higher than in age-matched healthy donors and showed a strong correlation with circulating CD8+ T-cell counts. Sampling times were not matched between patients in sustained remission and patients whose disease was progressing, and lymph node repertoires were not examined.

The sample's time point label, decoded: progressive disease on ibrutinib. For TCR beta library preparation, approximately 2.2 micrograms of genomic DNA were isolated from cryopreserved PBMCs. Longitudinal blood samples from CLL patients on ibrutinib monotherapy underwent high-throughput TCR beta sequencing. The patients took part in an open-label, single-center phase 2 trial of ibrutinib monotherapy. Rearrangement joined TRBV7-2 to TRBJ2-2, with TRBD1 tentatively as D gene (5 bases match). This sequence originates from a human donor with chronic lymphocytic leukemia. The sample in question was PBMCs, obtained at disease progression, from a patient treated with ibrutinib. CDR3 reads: CASSLGTRVGELFF. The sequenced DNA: TGTGCCAGCAGCTTAGGGACACGTGTCGGGGAGCTGTTTTTT.